This TCR beta chain was profiled in a study of shared clonotypes between healthy human individuals. Study overall: The donors, a couple of women and a few men, were aged 18 to 49.

Study findings and constraints: The rarefaction results pointed to incomplete sorted-subset sequencing despite large depth.

Over several immunoSEQ plates, each subset's genomic DNA was distributed in even portions. Clones were read by immunoSEQ multiplex PCR, and TCRdb kept only the in-frame ones, dropping some. The sample carries some 2,500,000 clones, 80% to 95% recorded once. As to this clone: The antigen is undetermined. The identical CDR3 is also encoded by other nucleotide sequences in the sample.

The sample taken for sequencing was naive CD4+ T cells from PBMCs. Specified subset: CD45RA+ positively selected. The receptor comes from a young man in good health. Some clones in this sample may be carry-over from other donors' samples.

The CDR3 loop is CASSSPTSGSTDTQYF. The CDR3, as DNA: TGTGCCAGCAGTTCCCCGACTAGCGGAAGCACAGATACGCAGTATTTT. The chain uses TRBV28 and TRBJ2-3; the match to TRBD2 covers 9 bases. With 4 bases clipped from V and 0 bases from J, the junction kept 5 bases outside the gene matches. The CDR3 length is 16 residues. Germline CDR1 reads MDHEN; CDR2 reads SYDVKM.